A selection of T cell receptor beta chains follows, all from one sample in a study of cytomegalovirus exposure and HLA in healthy donors. The method was immunoSEQ multiplex PCR; TCRdb's version includes in-frame clones alone and lacks a portion of them. The sample holds about 160,000 clones, around 79% seen once. Sequences were obtained from PBMCs. These receptors originate from a middle-aged man in good health and CMV-seronegative. CDR3s include the opening cysteine and the closing phenylalanine or tryptophan. D genes are given only for firm matches. Not every row has a clone size; where given, it reads once, few, many or a size class.

cdr3_nt cdr3_aa clone_size j_call v_call d_call
TGTGCCAGCAGCAGGGACAGGACGCCCGGAAACACCATATATTTT CASSRDRTPGNTIYF few TRBJ1-3 TRBV6-1 TRBD1
TGCGCCAGCAGCCAGGGGAGTAGCGGGGGCTCCTACAATGAGCAGTTCTTC CASSQGSSGGSYNEQFF NA TRBJ2-1 TRBV4-3 TRBD2
TGTGCCAGCGGGGAGCGGTACGAGCAGTACTTC CASGERYEQYF NA TRBJ2-7 TRBV7-8 NA
TGTGCCACCAGCAGAGTTCGCGGGTTAGGCGCCGGGGAGCTGTTTTTT CATSRVRGLGAGELFF NA TRBJ2-2 TRBV15 NA
TGCGCCAGCAGCCGGACAGGGGGGAACTCCTACAATGAGCAGTTCTTC CASSRTGGNSYNEQFF NA TRBJ2-1 TRBV5-1 TRBD1
TGCGCCAGCAGCCCGGACAGGCCCCCCAGCCTACAAAGTGAGCAGTTCTTC CASSPDRPPSLQSEQFF once TRBJ2-1 TRBV5-1 TRBD1
TGTGCCAGCAAAACAGGGTACCACGAGCAGTACTTC CASKTGYHEQYF NA TRBJ2-7 TRBV27 NA
TGCGCCAGCAGCTTGGAGTCGGCCGGGGATGAGCAGTTCTTC CASSLESAGDEQFF NA TRBJ2-1 TRBV5-1 NA
TGTGCCAGCAGTTACTATACGGGGAATCCCTACAATGAGCAGTTCTTC CASSYYTGNPYNEQFF NA TRBJ2-1 TRBV6-5 NA
TGTGCCAGCAGCGTAGCAGGGAGGGCTACGCAGTATTTT CASSVAGRATQYF NA TRBJ2-3 TRBV9 TRBD2
TGTGCCAGTAGTTTAGGACATGCCTCGGACGAGCAGTACTTC CASSLGHASDEQYF NA TRBJ2-7 TRBV19 NA
TGTGCCATCAGACAGGACCACGAGCAGTACTTC CAIRQDHEQYF few TRBJ2-7 TRBV10-3 NA
TGTGCCAGTTCCATGACAGGGACATACAATGAGCAGTTCTTC CASSMTGTYNEQFF NA TRBJ2-1 TRBV2 TRBD1
TGTGCCAGCAGTTCTCGCTCCTACGAGCAGTACTTC CASSSRSYEQYF NA TRBJ2-7 TRBV28 NA
TGTGCCAGCAGTGACCCTCCGGACTATGGCTACACCTTC CASSDPPDYGYTF NA TRBJ1-2 TRBV6-1 NA
TGCAGTGCTAGGGGGGGGACTGAAGCTTTCTTT CSARGGTEAFF NA TRBJ1-1 TRBV20-1 NA
TGTGCCAGTAGTTTGCGGGGGGCGGGAGACGAGCAGTACTTC CASSLRGAGDEQYF NA TRBJ2-7 TRBV19 TRBD2
TGTGCCAGCAGCCAACAGGGATCTGGAAACACCATATATTTT CASSQQGSGNTIYF NA TRBJ1-3 TRBV16 NA
TGCGCCAGCAGCTCTATAGCGGGAGTTGCCGAGCAGTACTTC CASSSIAGVAEQYF NA TRBJ2-7 TRBV5-1 TRBD2
TGTGCCAGCAGCCCGGGGGAGTTAGCGGGAGTCTCTGAGCAGTTCTTC CASSPGELAGVSEQFF NA TRBJ2-1 TRBV11-3 TRBD2
TGCGCCAGCAGCTCTGGGGACAGGGAGGCTGCTGGCTACACCTTC CASSSGDREAAGYTF few TRBJ1-2 TRBV5-1 TRBD1
TGTGCCAATCCGACAGACTACGAGCAGTACTTC CANPTDYEQYF NA TRBJ2-7 TRBV28 NA
TGTGCCAGCAGCCAAGACAGGGGCTTAAGTCAGCCCCAGCATTTT CASSQDRGLSQPQHF NA TRBJ1-5 TRBV11-1 TRBD1
TGCGCCAGCAGCCAAGGACAGGGGAACACTGAAGCTTTCTTT CASSQGQGNTEAFF once TRBJ1-1 TRBV4-1 TRBD1
TGTGCCAGCAGCCGGGACAGCTCCTCTGGAAACACCATATATTTT CASSRDSSSGNTIYF NA TRBJ1-3 TRBV6-5 TRBD1
TGTGCCAGCAGCTGGGGGGGTTCAAAGGAGACCCAGTACTTC CASSWGGSKETQYF NA TRBJ2-5 TRBV5-4 TRBD2
TGTGCCAGCTCACCAGTCCCAGGGCGCGAGCAGTACTTC CASSPVPGREQYF NA TRBJ2-7 TRBV18 NA
TGTGCCAGCAGTTGGGCGCCGGGACAGGGCTTAAACATTCAGTACTTC CASSWAPGQGLNIQYF NA TRBJ2-4 TRBV28 TRBD1
TGTGCCAGCAGCTTAGGCCAGGGCGTTAACAATGAGCAGTTCTTC CASSLGQGVNNEQFF NA TRBJ2-1 TRBV13 NA
TGTGCCAGCAGCTTGGTTTCTAGCGGGATCCCCCCCAATGAGCAGTTCTTC CASSLVSSGIPPNEQFF NA TRBJ2-1 TRBV5-5 TRBD2
TGTGCCAGCAACCCTCCCGGGACAGGGCTATACGAGCAGTACTTC CASNPPGTGLYEQYF NA TRBJ2-7 TRBV28 TRBD1
TGCGCCAGCAGCTTAACTCTAGAGGAAAAACTGTTTTTT CASSLTLEEKLFF NA TRBJ1-4 TRBV5-1 NA
TGTGCCAGTAGTCGTTCTCATTGGGGGGACAGGGAAGCCGAGCAGTACTTC CASSRSHWGDREAEQYF NA TRBJ2-7 TRBV19 TRBD1
TGTGCCAGCAGCCAAGACAGGGATCAAGAGACCCAGTACTTC CASSQDRDQETQYF once TRBJ2-5 TRBV7-9 TRBD1
TGTGCCAGCAGCTTGGGGTCCTACACAGATACGCAGTATTTT CASSLGSYTDTQYF NA TRBJ2-3 TRBV5-4 NA
TGTGCCAGCTCCGGAGGGGAGAATGAGCAGTTCTTC CASSGGENEQFF NA TRBJ2-1 TRBV18 NA
TGTGCCAGCAGCTTAAGATTAACCGGGACAAACGGTGAAAAACTGTTTTTT CASSLRLTGTNGEKLFF few TRBJ1-4 TRBV7-2 NA
TGTGCCAGCAGCCCCGGGACTTTGAAGAGCGAGCAGTACTTC CASSPGTLKSEQYF NA TRBJ2-7 TRBV5-4 NA
TGCAGCGTTGAAGATAGCGGGCCCGGGGAGCTGTTTTTT CSVEDSGPGELFF NA TRBJ2-2 TRBV29-1 TRBD2